Below, 22 T cell receptor beta chains from the same sample are listed, as sequenced in a study of PD-L1 blockade in urothelial cancer. TCRdb's table, derived via immunoSEQ multiplex PCR, lists solely in-frame clones and lacks some. The data hold around 33,000 clones, with about four fifths observed a single time. The time point here: pretreatment peripheral blood. The material sequenced was PBMCs, taken around atezolizumab (anti-PD-L1) treatment. All receptors derive from a man between 60 and 75 years old with urothelial cancer.

The V and J genes are TRBV21-1 and TRBJ2-1; the table assigns TRBD2, which was not confirmed against the DNA. TRBV21-1 is termed a pseudogene. The CDR3 runs to 17 residues. The CDR3 here is CASSKESVGAKYNEQFF. Written as DNA, the CDR3 is TGTGCCAGCAGCAAAGAAAGCGTAGGAGCGAAGTACAATGAGCAGTTCTTC.

The chain carries TRBV5-6 and TRBJ1-6; possibly TRBD1 for D (6 bases). Germline CDR1 is SGHDT and CDR2 is YYEEEE. V was trimmed by 2 bases and J by 3 bases, leaving 9 bases between them. The CDR3 sequence is 15 residues long. In nucleotides, the CDR3 is TGTGCCAGCAGCTTTAGGACAGTCTATAATTCACCCCTCCACTTT. It specifies CASSFRTVYNSPLHF.

The chain has TRBV9 and TRBJ1-1, with TRBD1 identical over 7 bases. CDR1 is SGDLS and CDR2 is YYNGEE in the germline V gene. This CDR3 contains 14 residues. After removal of 4 bases from V and 3 bases from J, the junction contained 6 bases not matched to a gene. For the CDR3, the DNA is TGTGCCAGCAGCAGGGGGCTCGACGACACTGAAGCTTTCTTT. Translation gives CASSRGLDDTEAFF.

V and J are TRBV7-2 and TRBJ2-7; the D gene is possibly TRBD2 (6 bases). The CDR3 runs to 15 residues. Trimming left V 3 bases short and J 3 bases short, with 15 bases between. Germline V gives CDR1 SGHTA, CDR2 FQGNSA. The CDR3 is CASSFLGGNLYEQYF. CDR3 coding DNA: TGTGCCAGCAGCTTTCTTGGCGGGAACCTCTACGAGCAGTACTTC.

The chain carries TRBV19 and TRBJ2-7; 11 bases are a match to TRBD1. With V trimmed by 4 bases and J by 4 bases, 9 bases remained unmatched. This CDR3 is built from 16 residues. Germline CDR1 is LNHDA and CDR2 is SQIVND (reference sequence). CDR3: CASSTERTGGSYEQYF. CDR3 bases: TGTGCCAGTAGTACCGAAAGGACAGGGGGCAGTTACGAGCAGTACTTC.

The chain joins TRBV5-4 to TRBJ2-3, with TRBD2 matching 14 bases. This CDR3 is 16 amino acids long. Germline V gene sequence: CDR1 SGHNT, CDR2 YYREEE (reference sequence). The V segment lost 4 bases and the J segment 4 bases; nucleotides outside the gene matches: 5. CDR3 DNA sequence: TGTGCCAGCAGCAACAGACTAGCGGGGGGGCCAGATACGCAGTATTTT. It is translated as CASSNRLAGGPDTQYF.

The sample holds one count of this clone. This rearrangement joins TRBV18 to TRBJ2-2; 8 nucleotides agree with TRBD1. Germline assignment: CDR1 KGHSH and CDR2 LQKENI. There are 16 residues in the CDR3. V lost 3 bases to trimming and J lost 1 base; unmatched junction nucleotides: 4. The chain's CDR3 is CASSPQGALNTGELFF. CDR3 nucleotide sequence: TGTGCCAGCTCACCTCAGGGGGCTCTGAACACCGGGGAGCTGTTTTTT.

The chain recombines TRBV5-4 with TRBJ2-7, with D possibly TRBD2 on 6 matching bases. Germline assignment: CDR1 SGHNT and CDR2 YYREEE (reference sequence). The V and J ends lost 4 bases and 0 bases respectively, with 11 bases between them. This CDR3 contains 14 residues. The CDR3 spells CASSLVGSSYEQYF. The CDR3 nucleotides read TGTGCCAGCAGCCTGGTCGGGAGCTCCTACGAGCAGTACTTC.

The chain joins TRBV19 to TRBJ2-3; tentative D call: TRBD2 (6 bases). The germline V and J ends were trimmed by 1 base and 3 bases, with 8 bases remaining between them. CDR3 length: 14 amino acids. The germline V gene has CDR1 LNHDA and CDR2 SQIVND (reference sequence). The DNA of the CDR3 is TGTGCCAGTAGTATAGTGGGGAGGACAGATACGCAGTATTTT. Translation: CASSIVGRTDTQYF.

V and J are TRBV19 and TRBJ2-2; 8 positions match TRBD1. The CDR3 is 15 amino acids. Germline CDR1 LNHDA, CDR2 SQIVND (reference sequence). Germline trimming cut 5 bases from V and 5 bases from J; bases unmatched to any gene: 7. The CDR3 sequence is CASSVPGGRTGELFF. The CDR3 nucleotides read TGTGCCAGTAGTGTTCCAGGGGGCAGGACCGGGGAGCTGTTTTTT.

This sequence joins TRBV28 and TRBJ1-3, with TRBD1 as a possible D gene (5 bases). Germline CDR1 MDHEN, CDR2 SYDVKM. The length of the CDR3 is 15 residues. The ends were cut back, 4 bases at V and 3 bases at J, with 13 bases in the middle. The CDR3 here is CASSSPLGVGNTIYF. The CDR3 DNA reads TGTGCCAGCAGTTCCCCCCTAGGGGTTGGAAACACCATATATTTT.

CDR3 region: CASSFERGLNTEAFF. In DNA, the CDR3 is TGCGCCAGCAGTTTCGAAAGGGGCCTGAACACTGAAGCTTTCTTT. The chain employs TRBV5-1 and TRBJ1-1, with a possible D match to TRBD1 (5 bases). V was trimmed by 5 bases and J by 0 bases, leaving 14 bases between them. The CDR3 covers 15 residues. The germline CDR1 and CDR2 sequences are SGHRS and YFSETQ.

This clone has just one count. The chain recombines TRBV28 with TRBJ1-2; tentative D call: TRBD1 (6 bases). The CDR3 extends over 14 amino acids. V was shortened by 2 bases and J by 3 bases, with 10 bases between the two germline ends. CDR1 is MDHEN, CDR2 SYDVKM, per germline. The CDR3 DNA sequence: TGTGCCAGCAGTTTACAGGGGCCCTACTATGGCTACACCTTC. It codes for CASSLQGPYYGYTF.

The V and J genes are TRBV2 and TRBJ2-1; 9 bases fit TRBD1. The CDR3 is 13 amino acids. CDR1 is SNHLY, CDR2 FYNNEI, per germline. Trimming removed 8 bases from V and 12 bases from J; junction bases left unmatched: 11. CDR3 nucleotide sequence: TGTGCCAGCGTCCCGGGACAGGGATTGAGGCAGTTCTTC. Amino acids: CASVPGQGLRQFF.

The V and J genes are TRBV28 and TRBJ1-2, with D perhaps matching TRBD1 (6 bases). The V gene's germline CDR1 is MDHEN and CDR2 SYDVKM. This CDR3 is built from 14 residues. Trimming pared 5 bases from V and 0 bases from J, leaving 10 bases between. The CDR3 region is CASSMGASNYGYTF. CDR3 coding DNA: TGTGCCAGCAGTATGGGGGCATCTAACTATGGCTACACCTTC.

CDR3 nucleotide sequence: TGTGCCAGTAGACCGACAGGAGATGGCTACACCTTC. Its translation is CASRPTGDGYTF. V usage is TRBV19 and J usage is TRBJ1-2; possibly TRBD1 for D (6 bases). CDR3 length: 12 amino acids. The V end was cut by 6 bases, the J end by 6 bases, with 11 bases between. Germline V gene data show CDR1 as LNHDA and CDR2 as SQIVND (reference sequence).

The V and J genes are TRBV19 and TRBJ2-5; TRBD1 agrees at 10 bases. From germline, CDR1 is LNHDA and CDR2 SQIVND (reference sequence). The CDR3 is 15 amino acids. V was pared by 4 bases and J by 4 bases, with 6 bases of the junction left unmatched. The CDR3 region has the DNA TGTGCCAGTAGTAAAACCGGGACAGGGGTAGAGACCCAGTACTTC. This codes for CASSKTGTGVETQYF.

This chain connects TRBV2 to TRBJ1-2; TRBD1 agrees at 7 bases. V lost 4 bases and J lost 2; bases outside the gene matches: 7. Germline CDR1 is SNHLY and CDR2 is FYNNEI. CDR3 length: 15 amino acids. The CDR3 region is CASSAEMTGNYGYTF. As DNA, the CDR3 is TGTGCCAGCAGTGCCGAAATGACAGGGAACTATGGCTACACCTTC.

The chain carries TRBV5-4 and TRBJ2-3; D might be TRBD1 (6 bases). V lost 4 bases to trimming and J lost 0 bases, with 12 bases between them. Germline CDR1 is SGHNT and CDR2 is YYREEE (reference sequence). This CDR3 contains 15 residues. CDR3 in DNA: TGTGCCAGCAGCCCGACAGGCGCTAGCACAGATACGCAGTATTTT. Translated: CASSPTGASTDTQYF.

J is TRBJ2-7 and V is TRBV5-1, with TRBD2 as a possible D gene (7 bases). This CDR3 has 15 residues. Germline V gene data show CDR1 as SGHRS and CDR2 as YFSETQ. With 0 bases removed from V and 5 bases from J, the gap between germline ends came to 15 bases. The CDR3 here is CASSLVGRGSNEQYF. DNA for the CDR3: TGCGCCAGCAGCTTGGTAGGGAGGGGGTCTAACGAGCAGTACTTC.

CDR3 DNA sequence: TGTGCCAGCAGTACACTAGCGGGAGGCACAGATACGCAGTATTTT. Translated, it gives CASSTLAGGTDTQYF. The chain uses TRBV2 and TRBJ2-3; 11 nucleotides match TRBD2. With 5 bases clipped from V and 1 base from J, the junction kept 2 bases outside the gene matches. This CDR3 has 15 residues. Germline V CDR1 and CDR2: SNHLY, FYNNEI.

The rearrangement joins TRBV11-1 to TRBJ2-7, with TRBD1 as a possible D gene (6 bases). Germline V gene data show CDR1 as SGHAT and CDR2 as FQDESV (reference sequence). V was clipped by 1 base and J by 5 bases, with 9 bases between them. This CDR3 contains 13 residues. The CDR3 region is CASSLGPGDEQYF. The CDR3 coding sequence is TGTGCCAGCAGCTTAGGGCCAGGGGACGAGCAGTACTTC.